The subject of this entry is one TCR beta chain. Trimming took off 4 bases at V and 5 bases at J, with 13 bases between the two ends. The CDR3 is 14 residues long. The germline gives CDR1 SGHNT, CDR2 YYREEE (reference sequence). The data belong to a study of blood T cell repertoires in COVID-19. Study-wide background: T cells, B-cell-depleted T cells, or PBMCs supplied cDNA or gDNA.

Original handling: How many nucleated cells were present was estimated from reference gene primer amplification. Data came from immunoSEQ multiplex PCR; TCRdb stores just in-frame clones and leaves some out. Clonal size and the V and J genes are those of that table, whereas D and trimming came from the DNA. The top ten clones hold approximately 22% of a sample with 100,000 or so clones, approximately 80% of them seen once. This clonotype originated in a man between 65 and 85 years old with active or convalescent COVID-19. This chain uses TRBV5-4 with TRBJ2-1; D is possibly TRBD2 (6 bases). Sequenced input: peripheral blood. The CDR3 sequence is CASSVSGGHNEQFF. The CDR3 nucleotides are TGTGCCAGCAGCGTATCCGGGGGACACAATGAGCAGTTCTTC.